A single sample gave rise to the 17 T cell receptor beta chains below, sequenced in a study of cytomegalovirus exposure and HLA in healthy donors. Amplification used 60 Vbeta primers and 13 Jbeta primers. Profiled with immunoSEQ multiplex PCR; TCRdb holds only in-frame clones, not every one. The sample shows about 120,000 clones, 60% to 85% of them seen only once. The sequencing input was PBMCs. The receptor source for this set is a woman in her 40s in good health and CMV-seropositive.

This clone was picked up one time. This chain links TRBV7-3 with TRBJ2-5, with unresolved D. The germline V gene encodes CDR1 SGHTA and CDR2 FQGTGA. This CDR3 has 11 residues. The CDR3 sequence is CAVRVRETQYF. For the CDR3, the DNA is TGTGCTGTACGCGTGAGGGAGACCCAGTACTTC.

The CDR3, as DNA: TGTGCCGTTCGGACGGCGGGAGTGGTGACAGATACGCAGTATTTT. The encoded protein is CAVRTAGVVTDTQYF. V is TRBV7-2 and J is TRBJ2-3; 7 bases match TRBD2. CDR3 length equals 15 residues. The junction had 14 bases not matched to a gene; V was cut back by 11 bases and J by 3 bases. Looked up from germline, CDR1 is SGHTA and CDR2 is FQGNSA.

The V gene is TRBV28, the J gene TRBJ1-2, with unresolved D. Between the trimmed V and J ends, which lost 2 bases and 3 bases, there was a span of 4 bases. This CDR3 comprises 12 residues. In germline, CDR1 is MDHEN, CDR2 SYDVKM. CDR3 sequence reads: CASSLRDYGYTF. In DNA, the CDR3 is TGTGCCAGCAGTTTAAGAGACTATGGCTACACCTTC.

This chain links TRBV7-9 with TRBJ1-5; 9 bases line up with TRBD1. The CDR3 consists of 15 residues. The germline V gene encodes CDR1 SEHNR and CDR2 FQNEAQ (reference sequence). V shed 3 bases, J shed 6 bases, and the junction held 6 bases outside the gene matches. The CDR3 DNA follows: TGTGCCAGCAGCTTCTCGGGACAGGGACCTCAGCCCCAGCATTTT. Protein: CASSFSGQGPQPQHF.

The chain recombines TRBV19 with TRBJ2-1; 10 bases fit TRBD2. The junction had 19 bases not matched to a gene; V was cut back by 6 bases and J by 2 bases. The CDR3 totals 20 residues. In germline, CDR1 is LNHDA, CDR2 SQIVND (reference sequence). The CDR3 loop reads CASRPGLASGGGNPYNEQFF. The CDR3 nucleotides read TGTGCCAGTAGGCCTGGCCTGGCTAGCGGGGGAGGGAACCCCTACAATGAGCAGTTCTTC.

This clone was seen only a few times. The CDR3 is CASSLGPTNRLGTEAFF. The DNA of the CDR3 is TGCGCCAGCAGCCTGGGGCCGACAAACCGGCTTGGCACTGAAGCTTTCTTT. This chain joins TRBV5-1 and TRBJ1-1; a possible D gene is TRBD1 (5 bases). V lost 4 bases and J lost 4, with 23 bases in between. CDR1 and CDR2 from the germline V gene are SGHRS and YFSETQ. The CDR3 contains 17 residues.

This clone was seen a single time. The V call is TRBV9, the J call TRBJ2-7; no definite D call. Trimming took off 5 bases at V and 2 bases at J, with 8 bases between the two ends. The CDR3 contains 12 residues. Germline V gene data show CDR1 as SGDLS and CDR2 as YYNGEE. Here the CDR3 DNA reads TGTGCCAGCAGTAATACAGCCTACGAGCAGTACTTC. Protein sequence: CASSNTAYEQYF.

V and J are TRBV10-3 and TRBJ2-2; 9 nucleotides align to TRBD2. In germline, CDR1 is ENHRY, CDR2 SYGVKD. This CDR3 region has 15 residues. With 6 bases clipped from V and 4 bases from J, the junction kept 6 bases outside the gene matches. The CDR3 spells CAIRASGTFTGELFF. In DNA form, the CDR3 reads TGTGCCATCAGGGCTAGCGGGACCTTCACCGGGGAGCTGTTTTTT.

This chain links TRBV29-1 with TRBJ1-2; D unclear. The CDR3 has 12 amino acids. CDR1 is SQVTM, CDR2 ANQGSEA, per germline. V lost 3 bases and J lost 8, with 13 bases in between. CDR3 in amino acids: CSVDEGVGGYTF. CDR3 nucleotides: TGCAGCGTTGACGAGGGAGTGGGAGGCTACACCTTC.

The chain uses TRBV5-4 and TRBJ2-3; D might be TRBD2 (5 bases). The CDR3 has 16 residues. Trimming cost V 4 bases and J 2 bases, with 17 bases left between them. Germline values: CDR1 SGHNT, CDR2 YYREEE (reference sequence). The CDR3: CASSIRGSRHTDTQYF. CDR3 sequence (DNA): TGTGCCAGCAGCATCCGGGGTAGCAGACACACAGATACGCAGTATTTT.

The chain is built from TRBV5-6 and TRBJ2-7; maybe TRBD1 (6 bases). Germline lookup yields CDR1 SGHDT and CDR2 YYEEEE. CDR3 size: 12 residues. Trimming took 3 bases from V and 7 from J, leaving 11 bases between them. The CDR3 DNA reads as TGTGCCAGCAGCTGGGGGACACTTGAGCAGTACTTC. The encoded protein is CASSWGTLEQYF.

The chain is built from TRBV4-1 and TRBJ2-5, with D possibly TRBD2 on 5 matching bases. Trimming shortened V by 4 bases and J by 2 bases, and 17 bases separated the two germline ends. The CDR3 runs to 16 residues. CDR1 and CDR2 (germline): MGHRA, YSYEKL. CDR3 in DNA: TGCGCCAGCAGCCCTAGGAGGAGCGCAGAACAAGAGACCCAGTACTTC. Amino acid sequence: CASSPRRSAEQETQYF.

This chain uses TRBV10-3 with TRBJ2-1; TRBD1 matches at 9 bases. Germline CDR1 reads ENHRY; CDR2 reads SYGVKD. The V segment lost 3 bases and the J segment 6 bases; nucleotides outside the gene matches: 6. CDR3 length: 15 amino acids. This chain's CDR3 is CAISEEGQGRNEQFF. Here the CDR3 DNA reads TGTGCCATCAGTGAAGAAGGACAGGGGCGCAATGAGCAGTTCTTC.

The chain carries TRBV11-1 and TRBJ1-1; 7 nucleotides agree with TRBD1. Trimming removed 7 bases from V and 5 bases from J; junction bases left unmatched: 7. Germline V gives CDR1 SGHAT, CDR2 FQDESV (reference sequence). The CDR3 spans 13 residues. The CDR3 region is CASTEGASTEAFF. CDR3 nucleotide sequence: TGTGCCAGCACGGAGGGGGCGTCTACTGAAGCTTTCTTT.

V gene TRBV14 combines with J gene TRBJ2-5; possibly TRBD1 for D (6 bases). In germline, CDR1 is SGHDN, CDR2 FVKESK. V was clipped by 0 bases and J by 5 bases, with 13 bases between them. The CDR3 is 15 residues long. The CDR3 loop is CASSQEGRGRETQYF. The CDR3 coding sequence is TGTGCCAGCAGCCAAGAAGGCAGGGGACGGGAGACCCAGTACTTC.

The chain recombines TRBV5-1 with TRBJ2-5, with D maybe TRBD1 (5 bases). Germline V gene data show CDR1 as SGHRS and CDR2 as YFSETQ. Trimming pared 4 bases from V and 2 bases from J, leaving 15 bases between. This CDR3 is 15 amino acids long. The CDR3 nucleotides are TGCGCCAGCAGCGCAGGCACAGGTCTACAAGAGACCCAGTACTTC. Translating it yields CASSAGTGLQETQYF.

The rearrangement uses TRBV7-6 and TRBJ2-7; 8 bases are a match to TRBD1. V was clipped by 2 bases and J by 5 bases; unmatched bases: 11. The germline CDR1 and CDR2 sequences are SGHVS and FNYEAQ. The length of the CDR3 is 16 residues. CDR3 protein: CASSLMVGQGGHEQYF. Written as DNA, the CDR3 is TGTGCCAGCAGCTTAATGGTCGGACAGGGTGGCCACGAGCAGTACTTC.